Listed here are 16 T cell receptor beta chains from one sample, sequenced in a study of blood T cell repertoires in COVID-19. Only in-frame clones appear in the TCRdb table, and some are missing; sequencing was by immunoSEQ multiplex PCR. This sample has around 130,000 clones, with 75% to 90% found just once. Sequencing used PBMCs or T cells enriched from blood (not recorded which). The receptors come from a woman between 50 and 59 years old who had recovered from COVID-19.

The chain uses TRBV30 and TRBJ1-2, with 8 bases that match TRBD1. CDR3 length: 13 residues. Germline CDR1 and CDR2: GTSNPN and SVGIG (reference sequence). J gave up 4 bases and V 6 bases, and 7 bases lay outside the gene matches. The CDR3, as DNA: TGTGCCTGTAGGGGGACAGGTCCCTATGGCTACACCTTC. Protein product: CACRGTGPYGYTF.

The chain employs TRBV6-6 and TRBJ1-4; TRBD1 agrees at 8 bases. V was pared by 7 bases and J by 3 bases, with 10 bases of the junction left unmatched. CDR1 is MNHNY, CDR2 SVGAGI, per germline (reference sequence). This CDR3 has 16 residues. The CDR3 reads CASTTMDRDANEKLFF. The CDR3 region has the DNA TGTGCCAGCACAACAATGGACAGGGACGCTAATGAAAAACTGTTTTTT.

The V gene is TRBV12-3 or TRBV12-4, the J gene TRBJ2-5, with D possibly matching TRBD2 (6 bases). This CDR3 has 13 residues. The V gene lost 7 bases and the J gene lost 5 bases, with 14 bases spanning the gap. CDR3 amino acids: CASKGGVGETQYF. CDR3 bases: TGTGCCAGCAAGGGCGGGGTGGGTGAGACCCAGTACTTC.

V usage is TRBV3-1 (or the pseudogene TRBV3-2) and J usage is TRBJ2-1; 11 bases align to TRBD1. In germline, CDR1 is LGHDT, CDR2 YNNKEL (reference sequence). The junction had 10 bases not matched to a gene; V was cut back by 0 bases and J by 9 bases. The CDR3 consists of 17 residues. The CDR3 DNA follows: TGTGCCAGCAGCCAAGATCACGGGACAGGGGGAAATTTTGAGCAGTTCTTC. Translating it yields CASSQDHGTGGNFEQFF.

The chain uses TRBV6-5 and TRBJ2-2, with 7 bases matching TRBD1. CDR3 length: 16 residues. The junction had 6 bases not matched to a gene; V was cut back by 0 bases and J by 5 bases. Germline V gives CDR1 MNHEY, CDR2 SVGAGI. The DNA of the CDR3 is TGTGCCAGCAGTTACTCCCGGGACAGAAAAACCGGGGAGCTGTTTTTT. This sequence encodes CASSYSRDRKTGELFF.

The chain's CDR3 is CATSDGLAGYNEQFF. The CDR3 DNA reads as TGTGCCACCAGTGACGGACTAGCGGGGTACAATGAGCAGTTCTTC. V is TRBV24-1 and J is TRBJ2-1; 12 nucleotides agree with TRBD2. Unmatched junction bases numbered 1, after V lost 4 bases and J lost 4 bases. The germline CDR1 and CDR2 sequences are KGHDR and SFDVKD. This CDR3 spans 15 amino acids.

The chain combines TRBV27 with TRBJ1-2; 8 nucleotides line up with TRBD1. Germline V lookup: CDR1 MNHEY, CDR2 SMNVEV (reference sequence). With 6 bases clipped from V and 5 bases from J, the junction kept 11 bases outside the gene matches. CDR3 length equals 15 residues. The CDR3 bases are TGTGCCAGCAGGGGTTCTACCGGGACAGGTTATGGCTACACCTTC. Protein: CASRGSTGTGYGYTF.

The V call is TRBV5-1, the J call TRBJ2-7; possibly TRBD1 for D (6 bases). The germline CDR1 and CDR2 sequences are SGHRS and YFSETQ. The CDR3 sequence is 13 residues long. The V end lost 8 bases, the J end lost 3 bases, and 15 bases lay between the germline ends. The CDR3 here is CASSGTPNYEQYF. The CDR3 nucleotides are TGCGCCAGTTCCGGGACACCTAACTACGAGCAGTACTTC.

This clone appeared once. V is TRBV7-2 and J is TRBJ2-7; TRBD2 matches at 10 bases. Germline V lookup: CDR1 SGHTA, CDR2 FQGNSA. The CDR3 is 15 residues long. With V trimmed by 5 bases and J by 1 base, 5 bases remained unmatched. The CDR3 nucleotides are TGTGCCAGCAGCCTCGAGCGGGGGGGTTCCTACGAGCAGTACTTC. This codes for CASSLERGGSYEQYF.

The chain carries TRBV6-2 or TRBV6-3 and TRBJ2-2; 10 bases align to TRBD1. Per the germline V gene, CDR1 is MNHEY and CDR2 is SVGEGT. This CDR3 is built from 17 residues. Trimming removed 4 bases from V and 5 bases from J; junction bases left unmatched: 10. CDR3 nucleotides: TGTGCCAGCAGTTCCGAGGGGACAGGGGTCGGGACCGGGGAGCTGTTTTTT. Amino acid sequence: CASSSEGTGVGTGELFF.

The V and J genes are TRBV19 and TRBJ1-4; D possibly corresponds to TRBD1 (5 bases). Trimming removed 1 base from V and 3 bases from J, with 9 bases in between. The CDR3 totals 15 residues. Germline assignment: CDR1 LNHDA and CDR2 SQIVND (reference sequence). CDR3 protein: CASSIGGRANEKLFF. The CDR3 nucleotides read TGTGCCAGTAGTATAGGGGGCAGAGCTAATGAAAAACTGTTTTTT.

In its sample, this clone was seen once. V is TRBV3-1 (or the pseudogene TRBV3-2) and J is TRBJ1-5; maybe TRBD1 (6 bases). Germline V CDR1 and CDR2: LGHDT, YNNKEL (reference sequence). This CDR3 region has 15 residues. Trimming pared 1 base from V and 7 bases from J, leaving 14 bases between. The chain's CDR3 is CASSQGGGAGQPQHF. In DNA form, the CDR3 reads TGTGCCAGCAGCCAAGGAGGGGGGGCCGGCCAGCCCCAGCATTTT.

The chain recombines TRBV9 with TRBJ2-1; 9 bases map to TRBD1. This CDR3 is built from 15 residues. V lost 3 bases to trimming and J lost 2 bases; unmatched junction nucleotides: 3. CDR1 is SGDLS, CDR2 YYNGEE, per germline. The CDR3 protein is CASSAGTGPYNEQFF. CDR3 sequence (DNA): TGTGCCAGCAGCGCCGGGACAGGGCCCTACAATGAGCAGTTCTTC.

The chain uses TRBV13 and TRBJ1-1, with a possible D match to TRBD1 (6 bases). This CDR3 has 14 residues. From germline, CDR1 is PRHDT and CDR2 FYEKMQ (reference sequence). The ends were cut back, 6 bases at V and 1 base at J, with 12 bases in the middle. CDR3 protein: CASSQDSRNTEAFF. The DNA for the CDR3 is TGTGCCAGCAGTCAGGACAGTCGGAACACTGAAGCTTTCTTT.

The V gene is TRBV28, the J gene TRBJ2-7, with 9 bases fitting TRBD1. Trimming removed 6 bases from V and 6 bases from J; junction bases left unmatched: 12. The germline V gene has CDR1 MDHEN and CDR2 SYDVKM. This CDR3 has 15 residues. The CDR3 bases are TGTGCCAGCAGCACATCCGGGACAGGGCCTCGCGAGCAGTACTTC. It yields the protein CASSTSGTGPREQYF.

The rearrangement links TRBV2 to TRBJ1-5; D is ambiguous. The CDR3 spans 13 residues. The germline V gene has CDR1 SNHLY and CDR2 FYNNEI. V was clipped by 4 bases and J by 4 bases, with 8 bases between them. CDR3: CASSVEGNQPQHF. The CDR3, as DNA: TGTGCCAGCAGTGTAGAGGGAAATCAGCCCCAGCATTTT.